A selection of T cell receptor beta chains follows, all from one sample in a study of early T cells in non-severe SARS-CoV-2 infection. Via MiXCR, TCRdb re-called the 5' RACE reads, giving one row per CDR3 protein. The sample gives 54,000 or so distinct CDR3 sequences, approximately 12% of which show up once; 4.8% is in the top ten. The sample comprised whole blood. Receptors were obtained from an adult who was a healthcare worker with PCR-confirmed SARS-CoV-2 infection or an uninfected control (not recorded which). The CDR3 runs from the conserved cysteine through the conserved F or W. The D gene is left open where the match is weak. A row's size may be missing; if present it is once, few, many or a size class.

v_call	d_call	j_call	cdr3_length	clone_size	cdr3_aa	cdr3_nt
TRBV28	TRBD1	TRBJ1-6	17	few	CASSLSLGRQGNSPLHF	TGTGCCAGCAGTTTATCACTCGGGAGACAGGGGAATTCACCCCTCCACTTT
TRBV4-3	TRBD1	TRBJ2-1	15	-	CASSQDRDSYNEQFF	TGCGCCAGCAGCCAAGATCGGGACAGCTACAATGAGCAGTTCTTC
TRBV19	-	TRBJ1-1	14	-	CASTPTVMNTEAFF	TGTGCCAGTACCCCGACAGTAATGAACACTGAAGCTTTCTTT
TRBV28	-	TRBJ2-3	14	few	CASRRGWTTDTQYF	TGTGCCAGCAGGAGGGGATGGACCACAGATACGCAGTATTTT
TRBV5-4	-	TRBJ2-1	14	few	CASSLGGFSNEQFF	TGTGCCAGCAGCTTGGGCGGATTCAGCAATGAGCAGTTCTTC
TRBV29-1	-	TRBJ1-4	12	-	CSVGMAVEKLFF	TGCAGCGTTGGAATGGCGGTCGAAAAACTGTTTTTT
TRBV5-1	TRBD2	TRBJ2-3	15	-	CASSSPGLASDTQYF	TGCGCCAGCAGCTCACCGGGACTAGCATCGGATACGCAGTATTTT
TRBV7-3	TRBD2	TRBJ2-3	14	many	CASSFSGRGDTQYF	TGTGCCAGCAGCTTTTCCGGGAGGGGAGATACGCAGTATTTT
TRBV10-3	-	TRBJ1-6	14	-	CAISEDGGGSPLHF	TGTGCCATCAGTGAGGACGGGGGAGGATCACCCCTCCACTTT
TRBV5-1	-	TRBJ2-3	16	many	CASSLAALGPTDTQYF	TGCGCCAGCAGCTTGGCGGCACTCGGGCCCACAGATACGCAGTATTTT
TRBV3-1	-	TRBJ2-7	14	-	CASSQDRATYEQYF	TGTGCCAGCAGCCAAGATCGGGCTACCTACGAGCAGTACTTC
TRBV5-1	-	TRBJ2-4	14	few	CASSLGPGTNIQYF	TGCGCCAGCAGCTTGGGTCCAGGGACGAACATTCAGTACTTC
TRBV28	-	TRBJ2-6	17	-	CASSFRTGRAGANVLTF	TGTGCCAGCAGTTTTCGGACAGGGAGGGCTGGGGCCAACGTCCTGACTTTC
TRBV10-3	TRBD2	TRBJ2-1	15	-	CAISDSKRGWNEQFF	TGTGCCATCAGTGATAGCAAGCGGGGCTGGAATGAGCAGTTCTTC
TRBV7-9	TRBD1	TRBJ1-2	14	few	CASSFGQGASGYTF	TGTGCCAGCAGCTTCGGACAGGGGGCTTCTGGCTACACCTTC
TRBV11-2	TRBD2	TRBJ2-1	15	few	CASTLAGGPSNEQFF	TGTGCCAGCACCCTAGCGGGAGGGCCCTCAAATGAGCAGTTCTTC
TRBV20-1	TRBD1	TRBJ1-5	13	medium-sized	CSAITGEVSPQHF	TGCAGTGCAATCACAGGGGAGGTGTCGCCCCAGCATTTT
TRBV20-1	-	TRBJ2-7	14	few	CAWAEGERTYEQYF	TGCGCTTGGGCCGAAGGGGAACGAACCTACGAGCAGTACTTC
TRBV7-2	-	TRBJ1-5	13	many	CASSPTWDQPQHF	TGTGCCAGCAGCCCGACCTGGGATCAGCCCCAGCATTTT
TRBV10-1	TRBD1	TRBJ2-5	15	-	CASSEARQGMETQYF	TGCGCCAGCAGTGAAGCCCGACAGGGGATGGAGACCCAGTACTTC
TRBV20-1	TRBD1	TRBJ2-7	14	few	CSARGTGGTYEQYF	TGCAGTGCTAGAGGGACAGGGGGGACCTACGAGCAGTACTTC
TRBV6-6	TRBD1	TRBJ2-3	15	-	CASTLGQGGTDTQYF	TGTGCCAGCACTTTGGGACAGGGAGGCACAGATACGCAGTATTTT
TRBV7-2	-	TRBJ2-7	13	few	CASSSGTLYEQYF	TGTGCCAGCAGTTCCGGGACTCTTTACGAGCAGTACTTC
TRBV7-9	TRBD1	TRBJ2-3	14	few	CASSAAGGANTQYF	TGTGCCAGCAGCGCAGCAGGGGGCGCGAATACGCAGTATTTT
TRBV6-1	TRBD2	TRBJ2-2	14	few	CASHPAGATGELFF	TGTGCCAGCCACCCAGCGGGAGCTACCGGGGAGCTGTTTTTT
TRBV6-2/TRBV6-3	-	TRBJ1-1	13	-	CASRGIMNTEAFF	TGTGCCAGCAGAGGGATCATGAACACTGAAGCTTTCTTT
TRBV28	-	TRBJ2-5	15	many	CASTPPTGMMETQYF	TGTGCCAGCACTCCGCCGACCGGAATGATGGAGACCCAGTACTTC
TRBV2	-	TRBJ1-1	11	many	CASSGRTEAFF	TGTGCCAGCAGTGGCCGGACTGAAGCTTTCTTT
TRBV19	-	TRBJ2-3	13	many	CASSIQVRDTQYF	TGTGCCAGTAGTATCCAGGTCCGAGATACGCAGTATTTT
TRBV6-4	TRBD2	TRBJ2-3	15	-	CAISLAGGGTDTQYF	TGTGCCATCAGTCTAGCGGGAGGTGGCACAGATACGCAGTATTTT
TRBV29-1	-	TRBJ2-3	16	-	CSAPPLGGTGTDTQYF	TGCAGCGCTCCCCCCTTGGGGGGCACAGGAACAGATACGCAGTATTTT
TRBV5-1	-	TRBJ1-2	12	many	CASSLAGDGYTF	TGCGCCAGCAGCTTGGCAGGGGATGGCTACACCTTC
TRBV27	-	TRBJ1-5	15	few	CASSLGGEGNQPQHF	TGTGCCAGCAGTTTAGGGGGAGAGGGCAATCAGCCCCAGCATTTT
TRBV6-2/TRBV6-3	-	TRBJ2-3	12	-	CASSYSLDTQYF	TGTGCCAGCAGTTACTCGTTAGATACGCAGTATTTT
TRBV5-1	TRBD1	TRBJ1-3	14	-	CASGTGSSGNTIYF	TGCGCCAGCGGGACAGGAAGCTCTGGAAACACCATATATTTT
TRBV27	TRBD1	TRBJ2-1	14	-	CASSTGTGVNEQFF	TGTGCCAGCAGCACCGGGACAGGTGTGAATGAGCAGTTCTTC
TRBV19	-	TRBJ1-5	13	-	CASRGHRNQPQHF	TGTGCCTCGAGAGGACACCGCAATCAGCCCCAGCATTTT
TRBV29-1	TRBD1	TRBJ2-3	13	few	CSVKDRGPDTQYF	TGCAGCGTTAAGGACAGGGGCCCAGATACGCAGTATTTT
TRBV14	-	TRBJ2-2	16	-	CASSQAGTLTVGELFF	TGTGCCAGCAGCCAAGCAGGGACCCTCACGGTCGGGGAGCTGTTTTTT
TRBV7-2	-	TRBJ1-1	17	many	CASSLVLFRRGITEAFF	TGTGCCAGCAGCTTAGTCCTATTCCGTAGGGGCATCACTGAAGCTTTCTTT
TRBV7-2	-	TRBJ2-7	12	few	CASRSQGYEQYF	TGTGCCAGCAGGAGCCAGGGCTACGAGCAGTACTTC
TRBV9	TRBD2	TRBJ2-5	18	few	CASSVGLAGGPRQETQYF	TGTGCCAGCAGCGTAGGACTAGCGGGAGGGCCGAGGCAAGAGACCCAGTACTTC
TRBV20-1	-	TRBJ2-4	14	-	CSAGGFRDKNIQYF	TGCAGTGCCGGGGGTTTTCGTGACAAAAACATTCAGTACTTC
TRBV20-1	TRBD1	TRBJ2-7	14	many	CSARDITGGNEQYF	TGCAGTGCTAGAGATATAACAGGGGGCAACGAGCAGTACTTC
TRBV20-1	TRBD2	TRBJ2-1	15	many	CSALGGSTVGNEQFF	TGCAGTGCTTTGGGCGGGAGTACTGTTGGGAATGAGCAGTTCTTC
TRBV12-5	-	TRBJ1-5	13	-	CASGLDSNQPQHF	TGTGCTAGTGGTTTGGATAGCAATCAGCCCCAGCATTTT
TRBV16	-	TRBJ1-6	12	few	CASSQGFSPLHF	TGTGCCAGCAGCCAAGGATTTTCACCCCTCCACTTT